Listed below are T cell receptor beta chains from one sample, sequenced in a study of blood T cell repertoires in COVID-19. Libraries were prepared by immunoSEQ multiplex PCR; TCRdb keeps only in-frame clonotypes and omits some of them. This table has roughly 120,000 clones, 75% to 90% appearing once. Sequencing was done on a sample of peripheral blood. The origin of the receptors is a human donor in a cohort sampled during active COVID-19. Both conserved end residues are part of each CDR3. A D gene is named only where the DNA matches it firmly. Rows give clone size only sometimes, using once, few, many, or a class for an expanded clone.

CDR3 length: 13; J gene: TRBJ2-1; clone size: NA; V gene: TRBV5-1; D gene: NA; CDR3 protein: CASSLDRADEQFF; CDR3 DNA: TGCGCCAGCAGCCTGGACAGAGCCGATGAGCAGTTCTTC
CDR3 length: 17; J gene: TRBJ2-2; clone size: NA; V gene: TRBV9; D gene: TRBD1; CDR3 protein: CASSVESRQGGSGELFF; CDR3 DNA: TGTGCCAGCAGCGTAGAGAGTCGACAGGGTGGTAGCGGGGAGCTGTTTTTT
CDR3 length: 15; J gene: TRBJ2-5; clone size: NA; V gene: TRBV7-2; D gene: TRBD2; CDR3 protein: CASTGGAGGQETQYF; CDR3 DNA: TGTGCCAGCACCGGGGGAGCGGGGGGCCAAGAGACCCAGTACTTC
CDR3 length: 17; J gene: TRBJ2-2; clone size: NA; V gene: TRBV2; D gene: TRBD1; CDR3 protein: CASAPSRQGPNTGELFF; CDR3 DNA: TGTGCCAGCGCCCCCAGCCGACAGGGGCCGAACACCGGGGAGCTGTTTTTT
CDR3 length: 15; J gene: TRBJ2-5; clone size: NA; V gene: TRBV27; D gene: TRBD2; CDR3 protein: CASSPGGGAGETQYF; CDR3 DNA: TGTGCCAGCAGTCCGGGGGGAGGGGCGGGGGAGACCCAGTACTTC
CDR3 length: 16; J gene: TRBJ1-5; clone size: NA; V gene: TRBV5-8; D gene: NA; CDR3 protein: CASSFTRGRGDQPQHF; CDR3 DNA: TGTGCCAGCAGCTTCACCAGGGGAAGGGGAGATCAGCCCCAGCATTTT
CDR3 length: 15; J gene: TRBJ2-7; clone size: NA; V gene: TRBV6-2/TRBV6-3; D gene: TRBD1; CDR3 protein: CASSYSTGKYYEQYF; CDR3 DNA: TGTGCCAGCAGTTACTCGACAGGGAAGTACTACGAGCAGTACTTC
CDR3 length: 14; J gene: TRBJ1-2; clone size: NA; V gene: TRBV5-5; D gene: TRBD1; CDR3 protein: CASSFVGQGGGYTF; CDR3 DNA: TGTGCCAGCAGCTTCGTGGGACAGGGAGGTGGCTACACCTTC
CDR3 length: 14; J gene: TRBJ2-7; clone size: NA; V gene: TRBV2; D gene: TRBD1; CDR3 protein: CASSPGTGGSEQYF; CDR3 DNA: TGTGCCAGCAGTCCCGGGACAGGGGGCTCCGAGCAGTACTTC
CDR3 length: 15; J gene: TRBJ1-4; clone size: NA; V gene: TRBV2; D gene: NA; CDR3 protein: CASGRTRGPNEKLFF; CDR3 DNA: TGTGCCAGCGGGAGGACCCGCGGGCCTAATGAAAAACTGTTTTTT
CDR3 length: 14; J gene: TRBJ2-5; clone size: NA; V gene: TRBV7-9; D gene: TRBD1; CDR3 protein: CASSLRQGQETQYF; CDR3 DNA: TGTGCCAGCAGCTTAAGACAGGGGCAAGAGACCCAGTACTTC
CDR3 length: 15; J gene: TRBJ1-2; clone size: NA; V gene: TRBV4-2; D gene: TRBD1; CDR3 protein: CASSPGQGANYGYTF; CDR3 DNA: TGTGCCAGCAGCCCGGGACAGGGGGCGAACTATGGCTACACCTTC
CDR3 length: 15; J gene: TRBJ1-3; clone size: NA; V gene: TRBV7-2; D gene: TRBD1; CDR3 protein: CASSKDRAAGNTIYF; CDR3 DNA: TGTGCCAGCAGTAAAGACAGGGCCGCTGGAAACACCATATATTTT
CDR3 length: 14; J gene: TRBJ2-7; clone size: NA; V gene: TRBV10-3; D gene: TRBD2; CDR3 protein: CAISVSGTSTGQYF; CDR3 DNA: TGTGCCATCAGCGTATCCGGGACTAGCACGGGGCAGTACTTC
CDR3 length: 15; J gene: TRBJ2-3; clone size: NA; V gene: TRBV6-5; D gene: NA; CDR3 protein: CASSQNGGAGNTQYF; CDR3 DNA: TGTGCCAGCAGTCAAAATGGGGGGGCGGGGAATACGCAGTATTTT
CDR3 length: 15; J gene: TRBJ2-7; clone size: NA; V gene: TRBV27; D gene: NA; CDR3 protein: CASSLSSVFLYEQYF; CDR3 DNA: TGTGCCAGCAGTTTATCCTCGGTCTTCCTCTACGAGCAGTACTTC
CDR3 length: 12; J gene: TRBJ1-2; clone size: NA; V gene: TRBV12-5; D gene: NA; CDR3 protein: CASGFPGYGYTF; CDR3 DNA: TGTGCTAGTGGCTTCCCCGGCTATGGCTACACCTTC
CDR3 length: 14; J gene: TRBJ1-2; clone size: NA; V gene: TRBV4-1; D gene: NA; CDR3 protein: CASSQDPSTVAYTF; CDR3 DNA: TGCGCCAGCAGCCAAGATCCTAGTACCGTTGCTTACACCTTC
CDR3 length: 15; J gene: TRBJ2-1; clone size: NA; V gene: TRBV27; D gene: TRBD2; CDR3 protein: CASRRGTSGVNEQFF; CDR3 DNA: TGTGCCAGTCGTAGAGGGACTAGCGGGGTCAATGAGCAGTTCTTC
CDR3 length: 16; J gene: TRBJ2-1; clone size: once; V gene: TRBV25-1; D gene: NA; CDR3 protein: CASSPAGVSSYNEQFF; CDR3 DNA: TGTGCCAGCAGCCCCGCAGGGGTGAGCTCCTACAATGAGCAGTTCTTC
CDR3 length: 11; J gene: TRBJ1-2; clone size: once; V gene: TRBV5-6; D gene: NA; CDR3 protein: CASSLSGGYTF; CDR3 DNA: TGTGCCAGCAGCTTGTCTGGCGGCTACACCTTC
CDR3 length: 12; J gene: TRBJ1-5; clone size: NA; V gene: TRBV12-3/TRBV12-4; D gene: NA; CDR3 protein: CASSGGVLPQHF; CDR3 DNA: TGTGCCAGCAGTGGAGGGGTCTTGCCCCAGCATTTT
CDR3 length: 15; J gene: TRBJ1-2; clone size: NA; V gene: TRBV4-3; D gene: NA; CDR3 protein: CASSQERGANYGYTF; CDR3 DNA: TGCGCCAGCAGCCAAGAGCGGGGAGCTAACTATGGCTACACCTTC
CDR3 length: 14; J gene: TRBJ2-7; clone size: NA; V gene: TRBV7-9; D gene: TRBD1; CDR3 protein: CASSPDRAPYEQYF; CDR3 DNA: TGTGCCAGCAGCCCTGACAGGGCTCCCTACGAGCAGTACTTC
CDR3 length: 16; J gene: TRBJ2-5; clone size: NA; V gene: TRBV5-5; D gene: TRBD2; CDR3 protein: CTSSFSTSGGLGTQYF; CDR3 DNA: TGTACCAGCAGCTTCTCGACTAGCGGGGGCCTAGGGACCCAGTACTTC